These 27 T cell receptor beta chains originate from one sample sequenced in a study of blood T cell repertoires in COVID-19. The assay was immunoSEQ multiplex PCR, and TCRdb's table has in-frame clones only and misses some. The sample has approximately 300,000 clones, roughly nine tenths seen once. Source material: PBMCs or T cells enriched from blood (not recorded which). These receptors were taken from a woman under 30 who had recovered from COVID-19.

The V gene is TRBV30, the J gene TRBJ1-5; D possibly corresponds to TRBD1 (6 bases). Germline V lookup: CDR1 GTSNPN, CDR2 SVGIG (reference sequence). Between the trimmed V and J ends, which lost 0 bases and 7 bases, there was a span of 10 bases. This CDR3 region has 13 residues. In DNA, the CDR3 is TGTGCCTGGAGTGTACAGGGAGCCCAGCCCCAGCATTTT. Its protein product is CAWSVQGAQPQHF.

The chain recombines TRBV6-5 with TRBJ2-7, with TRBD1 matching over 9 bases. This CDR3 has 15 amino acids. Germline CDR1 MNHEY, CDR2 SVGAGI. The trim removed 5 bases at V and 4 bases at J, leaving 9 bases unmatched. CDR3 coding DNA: TGTGCCAGCAGTAAGGGTGGGACAGGGTGGTACGAGCAGTACTTC. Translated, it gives CASSKGGTGWYEQYF.

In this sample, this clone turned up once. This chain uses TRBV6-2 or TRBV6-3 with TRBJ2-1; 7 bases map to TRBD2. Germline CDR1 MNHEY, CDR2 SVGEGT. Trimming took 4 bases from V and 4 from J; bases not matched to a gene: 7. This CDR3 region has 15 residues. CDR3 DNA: TGTGCCAGCAGTTTGATGGGGGGGGGTTACAATGAGCAGTTCTTC. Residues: CASSLMGGGYNEQFF.

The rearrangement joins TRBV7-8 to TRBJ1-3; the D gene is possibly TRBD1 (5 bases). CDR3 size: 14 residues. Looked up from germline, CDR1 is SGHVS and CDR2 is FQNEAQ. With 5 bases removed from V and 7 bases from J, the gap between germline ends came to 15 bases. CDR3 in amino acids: CASSLAGGVNTIYF. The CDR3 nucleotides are TGTGCCAGCAGCCTCGCGGGGGGGGTGAACACCATATATTTT. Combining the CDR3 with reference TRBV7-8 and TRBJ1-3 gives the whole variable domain GAGVSQSPRYKVAKRGQDVALRCDPISGHVSLFWYQQALGQGPEFLTYFQNEAQLDKSGLPSDRFFAERPEGSVSTLKIQRTQQEDSAVYLCASSLAGGVNTIYFGEGSWLTVV.

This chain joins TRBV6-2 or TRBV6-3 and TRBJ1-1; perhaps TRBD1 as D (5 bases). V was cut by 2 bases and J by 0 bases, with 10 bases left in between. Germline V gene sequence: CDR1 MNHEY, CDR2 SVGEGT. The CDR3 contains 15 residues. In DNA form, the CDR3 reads TGTGCCAGCAGTTACGGCAGGGAATTGAACACTGAAGCTTTCTTT. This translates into CASSYGRELNTEAFF.

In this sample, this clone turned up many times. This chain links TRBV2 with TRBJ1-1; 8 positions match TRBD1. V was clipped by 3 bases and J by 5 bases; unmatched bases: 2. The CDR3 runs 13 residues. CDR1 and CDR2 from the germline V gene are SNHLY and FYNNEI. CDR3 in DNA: TGTGCCAGCAGTGACGGACAGGGAACTGAAGCTTTCTTT. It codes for CASSDGQGTEAFF.

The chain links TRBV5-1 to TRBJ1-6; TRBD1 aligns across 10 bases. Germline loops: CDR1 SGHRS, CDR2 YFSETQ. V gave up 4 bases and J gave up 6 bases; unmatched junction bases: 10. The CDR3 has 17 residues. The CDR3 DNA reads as TGCGCCAGCAGCCCGGGACAGGGGACTAATCGTAATTCACCCCTCCACTTT. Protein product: CASSPGQGTNRNSPLHF.

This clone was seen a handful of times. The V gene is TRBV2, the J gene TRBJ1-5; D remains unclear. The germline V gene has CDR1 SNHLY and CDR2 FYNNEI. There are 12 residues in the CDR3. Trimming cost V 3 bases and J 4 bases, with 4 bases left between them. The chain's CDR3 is CASSDPNQPQHF. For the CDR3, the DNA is TGTGCCAGCAGTGATCCTAATCAGCCCCAGCATTTT.

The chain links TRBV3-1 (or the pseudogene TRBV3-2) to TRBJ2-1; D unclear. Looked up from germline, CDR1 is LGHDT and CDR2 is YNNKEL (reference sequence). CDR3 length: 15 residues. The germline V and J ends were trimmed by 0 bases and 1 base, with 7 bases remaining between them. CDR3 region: CASSQDLLSYNEQFF. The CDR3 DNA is TGTGCCAGCAGCCAAGACCTCCTTTCCTACAATGAGCAGTTCTTC.

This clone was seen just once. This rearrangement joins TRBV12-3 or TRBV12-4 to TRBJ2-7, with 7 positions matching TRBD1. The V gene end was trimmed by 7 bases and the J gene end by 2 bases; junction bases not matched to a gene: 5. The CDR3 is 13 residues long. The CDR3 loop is CASTRQGAYEQYF. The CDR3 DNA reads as TGTGCCAGCACCAGACAGGGAGCCTACGAGCAGTACTTC.

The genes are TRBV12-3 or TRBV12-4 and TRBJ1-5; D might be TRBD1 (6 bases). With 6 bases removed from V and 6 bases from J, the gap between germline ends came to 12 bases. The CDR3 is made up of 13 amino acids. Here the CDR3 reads CASSYREFQPQHF. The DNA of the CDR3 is TGTGCCAGCAGCTACAGGGAGTTTCAGCCCCAGCATTTT.

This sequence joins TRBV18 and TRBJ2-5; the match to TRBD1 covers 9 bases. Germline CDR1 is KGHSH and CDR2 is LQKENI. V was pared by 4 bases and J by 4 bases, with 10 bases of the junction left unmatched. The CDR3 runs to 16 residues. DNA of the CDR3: TGTGCCAGCTCACAGTTGTCCGGACAGGGGTTAGAGACCCAGTACTTC. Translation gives CASSQLSGQGLETQYF.

CDR3 loop: CASSLVAISEQYF. CDR3 bases: TGTGCCAGCAGTTTGGTAGCCATCTCAGAGCAGTACTTC. The chain joins TRBV6-2 or TRBV6-3 to TRBJ2-7; no clear D gene. The V end was cut by 4 bases, the J end by 7 bases, with 14 bases between. Germline lookup yields CDR1 MNHEY and CDR2 SVGEGT. The CDR3 loop spans 13 amino acids.

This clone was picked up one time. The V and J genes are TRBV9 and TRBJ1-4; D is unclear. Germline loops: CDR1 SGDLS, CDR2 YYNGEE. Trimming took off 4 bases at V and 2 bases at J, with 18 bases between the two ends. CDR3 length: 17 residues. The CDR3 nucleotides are TGTGCCAGCAGCCCTTTGCCCGGTGCAAGCACTAATGAAAAACTGTTTTTT. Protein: CASSPLPGASTNEKLFF.

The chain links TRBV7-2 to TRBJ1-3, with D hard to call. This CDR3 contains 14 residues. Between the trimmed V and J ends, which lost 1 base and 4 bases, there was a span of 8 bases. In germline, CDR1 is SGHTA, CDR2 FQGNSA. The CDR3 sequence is CASSLDPQGNTIYF. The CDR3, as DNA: TGTGCCAGCAGCTTAGACCCGCAGGGAAACACCATATATTTT.

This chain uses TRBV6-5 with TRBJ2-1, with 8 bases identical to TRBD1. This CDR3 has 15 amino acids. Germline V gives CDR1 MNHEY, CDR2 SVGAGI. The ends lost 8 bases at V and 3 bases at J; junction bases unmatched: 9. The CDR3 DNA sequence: TGTGCCAGCGCTTCCGGGACAGGAGTCTACAATGAGCAGTTCTTC. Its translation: CASASGTGVYNEQFF.

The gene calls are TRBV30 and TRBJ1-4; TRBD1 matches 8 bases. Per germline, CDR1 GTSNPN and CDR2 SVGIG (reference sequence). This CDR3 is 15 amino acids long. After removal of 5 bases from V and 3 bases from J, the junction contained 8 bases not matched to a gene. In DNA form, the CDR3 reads TGTGCCTGGTCCGTAAACAGGGGGTCTAATGAAAAACTGTTTTTT. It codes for CAWSVNRGSNEKLFF.

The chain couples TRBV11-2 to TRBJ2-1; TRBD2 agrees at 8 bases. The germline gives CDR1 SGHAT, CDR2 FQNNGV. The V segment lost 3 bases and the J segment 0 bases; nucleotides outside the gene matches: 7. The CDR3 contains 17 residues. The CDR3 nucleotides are TGTGCCAGCAGCTTTGTGGGTAGCGGGGACTCCTACAATGAGCAGTTCTTC. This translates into CASSFVGSGDSYNEQFF.

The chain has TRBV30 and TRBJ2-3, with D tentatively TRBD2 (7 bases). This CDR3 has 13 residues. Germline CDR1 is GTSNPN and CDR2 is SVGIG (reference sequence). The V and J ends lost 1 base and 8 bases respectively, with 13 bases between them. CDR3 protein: CAWSGGGRGTQYF. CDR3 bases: TGTGCCTGGAGTGGGGGGGGGCGCGGTACGCAGTATTTT.

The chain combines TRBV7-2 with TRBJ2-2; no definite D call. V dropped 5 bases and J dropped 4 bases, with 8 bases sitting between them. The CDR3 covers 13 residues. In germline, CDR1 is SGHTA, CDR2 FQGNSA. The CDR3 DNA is TGTGCCAGCAGCCTAGTAGCCACCGGGGAGCTGTTTTTT. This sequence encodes CASSLVATGELFF.

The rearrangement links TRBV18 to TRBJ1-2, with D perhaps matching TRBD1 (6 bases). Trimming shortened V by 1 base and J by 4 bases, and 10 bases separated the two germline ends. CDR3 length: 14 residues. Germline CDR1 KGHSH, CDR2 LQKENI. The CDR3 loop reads CASSPRGQSYGYTF. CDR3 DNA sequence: TGTGCCAGCTCACCACGAGGACAGTCCTATGGCTACACCTTC. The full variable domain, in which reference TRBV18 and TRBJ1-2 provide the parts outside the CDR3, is NAGVMQNPRHLVRRRGQEARLRCSPMKGHSHVYWYRQLPEEGLKFMVYLQKENIIDESGMPKERFSAEFPKEGPSILRIQQVVRGDSAAYFCASSPRGQSYGYTFGSGTRLTVV.

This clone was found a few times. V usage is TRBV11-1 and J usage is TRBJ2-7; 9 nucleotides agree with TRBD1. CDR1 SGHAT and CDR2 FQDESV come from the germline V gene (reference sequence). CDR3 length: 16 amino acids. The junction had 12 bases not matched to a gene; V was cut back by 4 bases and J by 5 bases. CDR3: CASSSTGRDRAHEQYF. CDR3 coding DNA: TGTGCCAGCAGCTCTACGGGGCGGGACAGGGCCCACGAGCAGTACTTC.

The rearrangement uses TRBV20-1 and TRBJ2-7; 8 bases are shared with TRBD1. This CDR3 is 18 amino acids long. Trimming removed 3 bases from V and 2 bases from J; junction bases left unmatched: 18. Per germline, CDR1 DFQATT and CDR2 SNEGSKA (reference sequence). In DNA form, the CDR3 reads TGCAGTGCTAGTTTGTTAGGACAGGGACCCCTCCTACCCTACGAGCAGTACTTC. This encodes CSASLLGQGPLLPYEQYF.

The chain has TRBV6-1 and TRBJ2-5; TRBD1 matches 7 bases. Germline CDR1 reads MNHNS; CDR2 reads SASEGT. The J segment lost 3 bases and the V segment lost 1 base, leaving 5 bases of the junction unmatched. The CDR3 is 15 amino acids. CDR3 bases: TGTGCCAGCAGTGAAGTAGGCAGGGGGAAAGAGACCCAGTACTTC. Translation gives CASSEVGRGKETQYF.

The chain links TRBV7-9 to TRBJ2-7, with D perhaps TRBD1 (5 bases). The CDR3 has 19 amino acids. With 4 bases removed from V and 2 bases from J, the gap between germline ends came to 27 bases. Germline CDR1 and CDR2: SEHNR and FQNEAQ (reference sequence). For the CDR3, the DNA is TGTGCCAGCAGCTCCTCCATCCCACCTGTTCAGGGCCTTACCTACGAGCAGTACTTC. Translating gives CASSSSIPPVQGLTYEQYF.

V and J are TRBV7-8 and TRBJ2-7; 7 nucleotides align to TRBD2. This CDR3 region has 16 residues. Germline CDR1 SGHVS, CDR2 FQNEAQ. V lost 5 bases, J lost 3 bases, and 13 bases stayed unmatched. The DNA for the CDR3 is TGTGCCAGCAGCGGCCCCGGGACTACTTATCTCTACGAGCAGTACTTC. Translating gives CASSGPGTTYLYEQYF.

CDR3 loop: CASSEGGRLETQYF. CDR3 nucleotide sequence: TGTGCCAGTAGTGAAGGGGGAAGGTTAGAGACCCAGTACTTC. This chain uses TRBV19 with TRBJ2-5, with D tentatively TRBD1 (6 bases). Trimming stripped 5 bases from V and 4 bases from J, with 14 bases between. CDR3 length: 14 residues. Looked up from germline, CDR1 is LNHDA and CDR2 is SQIVND (reference sequence). Filled out from reference TRBV19 and TRBJ2-5, the complete variable domain reads DGGITQSPKYLFRKEGQNVTLSCEQNLNHDAMYWYRQDPGQGLRLIYYSQIVNDFQKGDIAEGYSVSREKKESFPLTVTSAQKNPTAFYLCASSEGGRLETQYFGPGTRLLVL.